The 5 T cell receptor beta chains below come from one sample, sequenced in a study of beta chain features in type 1 diabetes (dated by TCRdb to 2016 to 2019). The receptor library was made with the immunoSEQ multiplex PCR assay. The High Capacity cDNA Reverse Transcription Kit was used to reverse transcribe all of the isolated RNA, meaning that expressed TCRB transcripts were what got sequenced. TCRdb's version of the immuneACCESS table is confined to in-frame rearrangements and falls short of the full clone set. An unresolved V gene accounts for under half of the shortfall where checked; the remainder is of unknown origin. The sample records about 650,000 clones, around 11% of which are singletons. The ten largest clones add up to more than 0.1% of the sample. On the study overall, not on this receptor specifically: In all four CD4+ subsets, TCRB CDR3 length was moderately but significantly shorter in type 1 diabetes patients.

Their antigens are not known. Specimen: naive CD4+ T cells from blood. In light of the paper, this sample's cell subset or site label describes: true naive CD4+ T cells. All receptors derive from a man aged 30-40 years with type 1 diabetes.

This clone was recorded a few times. V gene TRBV7-2 combines with J gene TRBJ2-3; D is tentatively TRBD1 or TRBD2 (5 bases each). Germline V gene data show CDR1 as SGHTA and CDR2 as FQGNSA. V lost 8 bases to trimming and J lost 0 bases, with 15 bases between them. The CDR3 extends over 15 amino acids. CDR3: CASLQPGLSTDTQYF. CDR3 nucleotide sequence: TGTGCCAGCCTTCAGCCGGGGCTCAGCACAGATACGCAGTATTTT.

The V call is TRBV9, the J call TRBJ2-4; D not resolved. V lost 4 bases to trimming and J lost 0 bases, with 11 bases between them. Germline values: CDR1 SGDLS, CDR2 YYNGEE. The CDR3 runs to 15 residues. The CDR3 region is CASSQTNLAKNIQYF. The CDR3 DNA follows: TGTGCCAGCAGCCAGACGAATCTAGCCAAAAACATTCAGTACTTC.

The chain is built from TRBV5-1 and TRBJ2-5, with no clear D. Germline lookup yields CDR1 SGHRS and CDR2 YFSETQ. Deletions cut 4 bases from V and 0 bases from J, with 10 bases between. This CDR3 has 14 residues. This CDR3 is CASSAQADQETQYF. Written as DNA, the CDR3 is TGCGCCAGCAGCGCCCAGGCTGACCAAGAGACCCAGTACTTC.

This clone has a handful of counts. V is TRBV9 and J is TRBJ2-5; D is undetermined. Germline CDR1 SGDLS, CDR2 YYNGEE. The CDR3 is 16 residues long. V lost 1 base and J lost 2, with 15 bases in between. CDR3 sequence reads: CASSVSPSGTQETQYF. CDR3 DNA sequence: TGTGCCAGCAGCGTATCCCCCTCGGGCACACAAGAGACCCAGTACTTC.

This clone came up a few times. The rearrangement joins TRBV30 to TRBJ2-2; 10 bases are shared with TRBD1. Trimming cost V 3 bases and J 5 bases; bases outside gene matches: 6. CDR1 and CDR2 (germline): GTSNPN, SVGIG (reference sequence). This CDR3 has 15 residues. Here the CDR3 reads CAWSAGQGRTGELFF. CDR3 nucleotides: TGTGCCTGGAGCGCGGGACAGGGGAGGACCGGGGAGCTGTTTTTT.